Listed here are 18 T cell receptor beta chains from one sample, sequenced in a study of cytomegalovirus exposure and HLA in healthy donors. The PCR was carried out with 60 Vbeta primers and 13 Jbeta primers. TCRdb keeps only in-frame clones here, not all; method: immunoSEQ multiplex PCR. The table for this sample gives tens of thousands of clones. Sequencing was carried out using PBMCs. These receptors originate from a man aged 50 to 59 in good health and CMV-seropositive.

The chain is built from TRBV10-3 and TRBJ2-2, with 8 bases fitting TRBD1. Germline V CDR1 and CDR2: ENHRY, SYGVKD. There are 14 residues in the CDR3. Trimming cost V 8 bases and J 2 bases; bases outside gene matches: 4. CDR3 coding DNA: TGTGCCATCGCCGGGACAGGTAACACCGGGGAGCTGTTTTTT. It encodes CAIAGTGNTGELFF.

The rearrangement links TRBV5-6 to TRBJ1-3; 7 bases agree with TRBD1. Per germline, CDR1 SGHDT and CDR2 YYEEEE. The J segment lost 2 bases and the V segment lost 1 base, leaving 0 bases of the junction unmatched. The CDR3 contains 14 residues. For the CDR3, the DNA is TGTGCCAGCAGCTTGACAGGGGCTGGAAACACCATATATTTT. It translates to CASSLTGAGNTIYF. Full variable domain (rest looked up from reference TRBV5-6 and TRBJ1-3): DAGVTQSPTHLIKTRGQQVTLRCSPKSGHDTVSWYQQALGQGPQFIFQYYEEEERQRGNFPDRFSGHQFPNYSSELNVNALLLGDSALYLCASSLTGAGNTIYFGEGSWLTVV.

CDR3 in DNA: TGCGCCAGCAGCCAACCCCGTAGCGGCGACAATGAGCAGTTCTTC. Amino acids: CASSQPRSGDNEQFF. This rearrangement joins TRBV4-1 to TRBJ2-1, with D possibly being TRBD2 (6 bases). Per germline, CDR1 MGHRA and CDR2 YSYEKL. The CDR3 totals 15 residues. The V and J ends lost 2 bases and 5 bases respectively, with 13 bases between them.

The gene calls are TRBV25-1 and TRBJ1-4; D remains ambiguous. Germline CDR1 reads MGHDK; CDR2 reads SYGVNS. Trimming cost V 1 base and J 0 bases, with 3 bases left between them. The CDR3 spans 14 residues. The DNA of the CDR3 is TGTGCCAGCAGTGAATCTACAACTAATGAAAAACTGTTTTTT. Translation: CASSESTTNEKLFF.

The J gene is TRBJ2-1, the V gene TRBV14; possible D gene TRBD2, 6 bases. Germline CDR1 SGHDN, CDR2 FVKESK. CDR3 size: 16 residues. The germline V and J ends were trimmed by 7 bases and 0 bases, with 16 bases remaining between them. For the CDR3, the DNA is TGTGCCAGCAAACCCCTTCCCGGGAGCTCCTACAATGAGCAGTTCTTC. Translated, it gives CASKPLPGSSYNEQFF.

The chain employs TRBV4-3 and TRBJ1-1, with a possible D match to TRBD1 (5 bases). Germline CDR1 reads LGHNA; CDR2 reads YSLEER. V lost 4 bases to trimming and J lost 0 bases, with 9 bases between them. The CDR3 length is 14 residues. The CDR3 sequence: CASSPQVMNTEAFF. CDR3 nucleotides: TGCGCCAGCAGCCCACAGGTAATGAACACTGAAGCTTTCTTT.

This chain connects TRBV7-9 to TRBJ2-7; TRBD1 aligns across 9 bases. The CDR3 contains 14 residues. The V and J ends lost 3 bases and 3 bases, in that order; junction bases with no gene match: 3. The germline gives CDR1 SEHNR, CDR2 FQNEAQ (reference sequence). The CDR3 reads CASSLGDRVYEQYF. The CDR3 DNA sequence: TGTGCCAGCAGCTTGGGGGACAGGGTCTACGAGCAGTACTTC.

V usage is TRBV30 and J usage is TRBJ2-1; D remains ambiguous. The CDR3 length is 14 residues. CDR1 and CDR2 (germline): GTSNPN, SVGIG (reference sequence). The V end was cut by 4 bases, the J end by 0 bases, with 10 bases between. For the CDR3, the DNA is TGTGCCTGGACCGTCCCGAGCTCCTACAATGAGCAGTTCTTC. It yields the protein CAWTVPSSYNEQFF.

J is TRBJ1-5 and V is TRBV28; unclear D gene. The germline CDR1 and CDR2 sequences are MDHEN and SYDVKM. Trimming shortened V by 5 bases and J by 2 bases, and 19 bases separated the two germline ends. The CDR3 spans 17 residues. The CDR3 DNA reads as TGTGCCAGCAGTCCAGCGAGCGGCGGGGTGGGCAATCAGCCCCAGCATTTT. It yields the protein CASSPASGGVGNQPQHF.

J is TRBJ1-1 and V is TRBV5-4; TRBD1 aligns across 9 bases. Trimming removed 5 bases from V and 5 bases from J; junction bases left unmatched: 7. Germline V gene sequence: CDR1 SGHNT, CDR2 YYREEE (reference sequence). The CDR3 loop spans 14 amino acids. CDR3 amino acids: CASSPQGAQTEAFF. The DNA for the CDR3 is TGTGCCAGCAGTCCACAGGGGGCGCAAACTGAAGCTTTCTTT.

The chain has TRBV14 and TRBJ1-2; D perhaps matches TRBD1 (6 bases). The CDR3 runs to 13 residues. Germline loops: CDR1 SGHDN, CDR2 FVKESK. Between the trimmed V and J ends, which lost 2 bases and 2 bases, there was a span of 6 bases. CDR3 residues: CASSQRGNYGYTF. In nucleotides, the CDR3 is TGTGCCAGCAGCCAAAGGGGGAACTATGGCTACACCTTC.

V and J are TRBV20-1 and TRBJ1-1, with D maybe TRBD1 (6 bases). Germline-derived CDR1 and CDR2 are DFQATT and SNEGSKA (reference sequence). V was cut by 3 bases and J by 4 bases, with 6 bases left in between. The CDR3 is made up of 11 amino acids. CDR3 DNA sequence: TGCAGTGCTAGGACAGGCACTGAAGCTTTCTTT. Translated: CSARTGTEAFF.

The rearrangement links TRBV7-9 to TRBJ2-2; D is perhaps TRBD1 (5 bases). CDR1 and CDR2 (germline): SEHNR, FQNEAQ (reference sequence). CDR3 length: 13 residues. The V end was cut by 5 bases, the J end by 5 bases, with 9 bases between. CDR3 sequence (DNA): TGTGCCAGCAGCGGACACGGAACCGGGGAGCTGTTTTTT. It is translated as CASSGHGTGELFF.

This rearrangement joins TRBV7-9 to TRBJ2-7; 9 bases agree with TRBD1. The CDR3 sequence is 15 residues long. The V gene's germline CDR1 is SEHNR and CDR2 FQNEAQ (reference sequence). The trim removed 5 bases at V and 3 bases at J, leaving 8 bases unmatched. In DNA form, the CDR3 reads TGTGCCAGCAGCCATCCGACAGGGGGAGTCTACGAGCAGTACTTC. This gives the protein CASSHPTGGVYEQYF. The whole variable domain, remainder taken from reference TRBV7-9 and TRBJ2-7, is DTGVSQNPRHKITKRGQNVTFRCDPISEHNRLYWYRQTLGQGPEFLTYFQNEAQLEKSRLLSDRFSAERPKGSFSTLEIQRTEQGDSAMYLCASSHPTGGVYEQYFGPGTRLTVT.

This chain connects TRBV6-5 to TRBJ2-3; unclear D gene. The germline V gene has CDR1 MNHEY and CDR2 SVGAGI. The CDR3 runs 12 residues. V lost 4 bases and J 4 bases, leaving 6 bases between the germline ends. CDR3 coding DNA: TGTGCCAGCAGTTCTACGGCAGATACGCAGTATTTT. This codes for CASSSTADTQYF.

The V and J genes are TRBV15 and TRBJ2-3, with TRBD2 matching 11 bases. The length of the CDR3 is 18 residues. The germline V gene encodes CDR1 LNHNV and CDR2 YYDKDF (reference sequence). V shed 5 bases and J 3 bases; nucleotides not matched to a gene: 13. CDR3 sequence: CATSALAGGSSGTDTQYF. CDR3 DNA sequence: TGTGCCACCAGCGCCCTAGCGGGAGGATCATCCGGTACAGATACGCAGTATTTT.

V and J are TRBV7-9 and TRBJ1-1, with a weak D call TRBD1 (5 bases). Germline loops: CDR1 SEHNR, CDR2 FQNEAQ (reference sequence). Trimming took 1 base from V and 1 from J, leaving 10 bases between them. The CDR3 has 15 amino acids. This CDR3 reads CASSLDWGENTEAFF. CDR3 bases: TGTGCCAGCAGCTTAGATTGGGGGGAGAACACTGAAGCTTTCTTT.

The chain is built from TRBV11-3 and TRBJ1-1; D ambiguous. V lost 6 bases to trimming and J lost 1 base, with 6 bases between them. CDR1 and CDR2 from the germline V gene are SGHNT and YENEEA. The CDR3 extends over 12 amino acids. The CDR3 reads CASRSWNTEAFF. CDR3 nucleotide sequence: TGTGCCAGCAGGTCCTGGAACACTGAAGCTTTCTTT.